This T cell receptor beta chain was observed in a study of Ad26.COV2.S vaccination and SARS-CoV-2 variants. Trimming took 1 base from V and 2 from J, leaving 13 bases between them. Germline V gene sequence: CDR1 SGHAT, CDR2 FQNNGV. The CDR3 totals 16 residues. The protocol was immunoSEQ multiplex PCR, while the TCRdb copy is restricted to in-frame clones and leaves out a portion. The sample carries some 330,000 clones, approximately 87% recorded once. The treatment was: some 20 received Ad26.COV2.S at low or high dose, single or two shots; 5 received placebo; per-sample allocation not given. Day 63 following the first vaccine or placebo injection was when the samples were taken.

The rearrangement joins TRBV11-2 to TRBJ2-3, with D hard to call. The sequencing here drew on peripheral blood, taken in a trial of Ad26.COV2.S vaccine versus placebo. The receptor was derived from a person between 18 and 59 years old who received the Ad26.COV2.S COVID-19 vaccine or a placebo. CDR3 region: CASSLGVYGSTDTQYF. CDR3 DNA sequence: TGTGCCAGCAGCTTAGGAGTCTACGGGTCCACAGATACGCAGTATTTT.